The T cell receptor beta chain described here comes from a study of T cell responses to AZD1222 COVID-19 vaccine. Concerning this clone itself: The target antigen is unknown.

The study's findings and limits: Spike as a whole was targeted by vaccine-associated CD4 TCRs, dominant at 160-218 and 743-854. Baseline seropositivity characterized only a handful of AZD1222 recipients. Nearly half of unique spike-specific TCRs reportedly avoided B.1.351 and B.1.1.7 mutated regions.

Profiled with immunoSEQ multiplex PCR; TCRdb holds only in-frame clones, not every one. The sample holds 100,000 to 150,000 clones, less than 95% seen once. The CDR3 loop spans 14 amino acids. Germline assignment: CDR1 LGHNA and CDR2 YSLEER. V was pared by 0 bases and J by 5 bases, with 10 bases between. The sample was peripheral blood, taken on day 0 of MenACWY control vaccination. This rearrangement joins TRBV4-3 to TRBJ1-2; no clear D gene. This clonotype originated in an adult in good health. The CDR3 sequence is CASSQDRAFYGYTF. The CDR3 coding sequence is TGCGCCAGCAGCCAAGATCGGGCCTTTTATGGCTACACCTTC.